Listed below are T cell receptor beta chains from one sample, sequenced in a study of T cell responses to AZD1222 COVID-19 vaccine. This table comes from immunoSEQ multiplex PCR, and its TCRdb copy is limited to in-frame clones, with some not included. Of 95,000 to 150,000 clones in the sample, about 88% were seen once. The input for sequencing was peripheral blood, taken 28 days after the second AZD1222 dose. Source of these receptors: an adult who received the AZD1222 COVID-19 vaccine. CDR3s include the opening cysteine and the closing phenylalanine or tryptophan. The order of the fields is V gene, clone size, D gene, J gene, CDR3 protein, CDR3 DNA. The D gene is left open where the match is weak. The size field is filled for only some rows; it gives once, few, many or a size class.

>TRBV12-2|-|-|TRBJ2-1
CASRSRLAGGFDEQFF
TGTGCAAGTCGCTCCCGACTAGCGGGGGGCTTCGATGAGCAGTTCTTC
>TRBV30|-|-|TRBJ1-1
CAWSHGGGKGEAFF
TGTGCCTGGAGTCATGGGGGGGGCAAGGGTGAAGCTTTCTTT
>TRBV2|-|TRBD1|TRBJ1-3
CASRRQGSSGNTIYF
TGTGCCAGCAGGAGACAGGGTTCCTCTGGAAACACCATATATTTT
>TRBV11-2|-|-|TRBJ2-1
CASSLLTEHNEQFF
TGTGCCAGCAGCTTATTGACAGAACACAATGAGCAGTTCTTC
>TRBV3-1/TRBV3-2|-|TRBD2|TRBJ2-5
CASSQDPWTSWETQYF
TGTGCCAGCAGCCAAGATCCTTGGACTAGTTGGGAGACCCAGTACTTC
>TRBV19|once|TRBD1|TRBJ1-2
CASRQIRTGEIGYTF
TGTGCCAGTCGTCAGATCAGGACAGGGGAGATTGGCTACACCTTC
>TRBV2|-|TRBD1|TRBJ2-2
CASSPTGTGELFF
TGTGCCAGCAGTCCGACAGGGACCGGGGAGCTGTTTTTT
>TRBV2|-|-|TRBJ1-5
CASIREQNQPQHF
TGTGCCAGCATTCGGGAACAGAATCAGCCCCAGCATTTT
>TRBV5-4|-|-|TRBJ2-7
CASSPGDEQYF
TGTGCCAGCAGCCCGGGGGACGAGCAGTACTTC
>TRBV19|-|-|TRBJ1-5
CASSIDLSGYQPQHF
TGTGCCAGTAGTATAGATCTCTCCGGGTACCAGCCCCAGCATTTT
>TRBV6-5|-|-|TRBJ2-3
CASSFGTSTDTQYF
TGTGCCAGCAGTTTCGGTACTAGCACAGATACGCAGTATTTT
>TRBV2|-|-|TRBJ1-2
CASSVQGGYGYTF
TGTGCCAGCAGTGTACAGGGAGGTTATGGCTACACCTTC
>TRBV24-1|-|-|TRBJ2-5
CATSDSGQETQYF
TGTGCCACCAGTGATTCAGGACAAGAGACCCAGTACTTC
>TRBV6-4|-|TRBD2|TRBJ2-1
CASSDSGSGDYNEQFF
TGTGCCAGCAGTGACTCGGGTAGCGGGGACTACAATGAGCAGTTCTTC
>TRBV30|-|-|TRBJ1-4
CALQFPENRYEKLFF
TGTGCCCTACAGTTTCCCGAAAATAGATATGAAAAACTGTTTTTT
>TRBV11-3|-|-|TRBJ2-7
CASSVTREQYF
TGTGCCAGCAGCGTTACTAGAGAGCAGTACTTC
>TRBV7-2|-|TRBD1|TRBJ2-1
CASSWRTGISNEQFF
TGTGCCAGCAGCTGGCGGACAGGGATAAGCAATGAGCAGTTCTTC
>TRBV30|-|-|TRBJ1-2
CAWSVLRGGGGGYTF
TGTGCCTGGAGTGTACTCAGGGGCGGAGGAGGTGGCTACACCTTC
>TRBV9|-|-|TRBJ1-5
CASSPQPQHF
TGTGCCAGCAGCCCCCAGCCCCAGCATTTT
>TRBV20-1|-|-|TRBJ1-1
CSYRFPTEAFF
TGCAGCTACAGGTTCCCCACTGAAGCTTTCTTT
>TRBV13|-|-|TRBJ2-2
CASSHFTGELFF
TGTGCCAGCAGCCATTTTACCGGGGAGCTGTTTTTT
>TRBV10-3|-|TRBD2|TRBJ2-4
CAISGTSGGADIQYF
TGTGCCATCAGTGGGACTAGCGGGGGGGCCGACATTCAGTACTTC
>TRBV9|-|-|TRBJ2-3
CASSGPEDTQYF
TGTGCCAGCAGCGGCCCCGAGGATACGCAGTATTTT
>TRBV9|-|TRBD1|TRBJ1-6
CASSPRTGLNSPLHF
TGTGCCAGCAGCCCTCGGACAGGGCTGAATTCACCCCTCCACTTT
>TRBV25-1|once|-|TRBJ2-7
CASSEPHYEQYF
TGTGCCAGCAGTGAGCCCCACTACGAGCAGTACTTC
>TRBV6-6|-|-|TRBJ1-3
CASSTHGGGNTIYF
TGTGCCAGCAGTACCCATGGGGGAGGAAACACCATATATTTT
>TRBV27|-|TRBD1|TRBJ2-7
CASSLWRQGWYEQYF
TGTGCCAGCAGTTTATGGAGACAGGGCTGGTACGAGCAGTACTTC
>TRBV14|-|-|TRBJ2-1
CASSQSGSSYNEQFF
TGTGCCAGCAGCCAGAGCGGGTCCTCTTACAATGAGCAGTTCTTC
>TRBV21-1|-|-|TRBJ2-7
CASTPRGESSYEQYF
TGTGCCAGCACTCCCCGGGGGGAGAGCTCCTACGAGCAGTACTTC
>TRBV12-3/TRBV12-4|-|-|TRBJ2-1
CASSSYNEQFF
TGTGCCAGCAGTTCCTACAATGAGCAGTTCTTC
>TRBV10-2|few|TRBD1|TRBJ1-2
CASSESTGWDRASGYTF
TGCGCCAGCAGTGAGTCGACAGGGTGGGACCGGGCGTCTGGCTACACCTTC
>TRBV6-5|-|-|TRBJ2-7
CASSYSHVGDEQYF
TGTGCCAGCAGTTACTCGCATGTGGGGGACGAGCAGTACTTC
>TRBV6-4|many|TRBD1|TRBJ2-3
CASSDSGQGSDTQYF
TGTGCCAGCAGTGACTCTGGACAGGGGTCAGATACGCAGTATTTT
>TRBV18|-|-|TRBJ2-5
CASSPPGQETQYF
TGTGCCAGCTCACCACCGGGGCAAGAGACCCAGTACTTC
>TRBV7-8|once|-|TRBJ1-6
CASSLWDGLSSYNSPLHF
TGTGCCAGCAGCTTATGGGATGGACTTAGCTCCTATAATTCACCCCTCCACTTT
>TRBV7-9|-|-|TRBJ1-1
CASSLGDLEAFF
TGTGCCAGCAGCTTAGGGGATTTGGAAGCTTTCTTT